This T cell receptor (beta chain) was recorded in a study of radiation and T cells in renal cell carcinoma. Overall study results and limits: Without pretreatment biopsies, baseline tumor clonotype presence was undetermined.

TCRdb keeps only in-frame clones here, not all; method: immunoSEQ multiplex PCR. The sample comprises approximately 120,000 clones, about 81% of which are singletons, and 4.5% to 7% rests with the top ten. V trimming: 4 bases; J trimming: 3 bases; junction bases outside the gene matches: 7. This CDR3 comprises 15 residues. Germline V lookup: CDR1 SGHRS, CDR2 YFSETQ. The time point denotes: blood 2 weeks post-SBRT. Treatment reported: 15 Gy SBRT to primary tumor, nephrectomy 4 weeks later. In the case of this clone: The antigen remains unidentified.

The sequencing here drew on blood, taken from a patient whose treatment included radiotherapy and nephrectomy. The sequence was collected from a man in his fifties with renal cell carcinoma. The chain uses TRBV5-1 and TRBJ1-1, with 9 bases identical to TRBD1. CDR3 residues: CASSALQGADTEAFF. In DNA form, the CDR3 reads TGCGCCAGCAGCGCCTTACAGGGGGCGGACACTGAAGCTTTCTTT.